This TCR beta chain was recovered during a study of blood T cell repertoires in COVID-19. Study summary: T cells, B-cell-depleted T cells, or PBMCs supplied cDNA or gDNA.

The assay was immunoSEQ multiplex PCR, and TCRdb's table has in-frame clones only and misses some. Counted here are under 450,000 clones, more than 75% occurring once; the ten biggest clones make up around 3%. In germline, CDR1 is SGHAT, CDR2 FQDESV (reference sequence). The CDR3 is 14 amino acids. V gave up 5 bases and J gave up 0 bases, with 8 bases separating them. Cohorts were assigned according to the clinical history that participants reported. V is TRBV11-1 and J is TRBJ2-4, with D tentatively TRBD1 (6 bases). The TCR sequence derives from a woman in her twenties or thirties who had recovered from COVID-19. Sequencing was done on a sample of PBMCs or T cells enriched from blood (not recorded which). Here the CDR3 DNA reads TGTGCCAGCAGCCCAGGGGTAGCCAAAAACATTCAGTACTTC. It translates to CASSPGVAKNIQYF.